These T cell receptor beta chains were read from a single sample in a study of shared clonotypes between healthy human individuals. The assay was immunoSEQ multiplex PCR, and TCRdb's table has in-frame clones only and misses some. The table shows over 2 million clones, with 85% to 95% occurring only once. Input material: naive CD4+ T cells from PBMCs. Receptors were obtained from a man in his late teens or twenties in good health. Some clones in this sample may be carry-over from other donors' samples. Each CDR3 is given without its conserved first and last residue.

J gene	V gene	CDR3 protein
TRBJ2-7	TRBV19	ASKDRRSSYEQY
TRBJ2-7	TRBV5-1	ASSFSAGAREQY
TRBJ1-2	TRBV5-4	ASSSTAANYGYT
TRBJ2-7	TRBV5-1	ASSLAGTASYEQY
TRBJ2-7	TRBV6-1	ASSQIPWAYEQY
TRBJ2-5	TRBV6-6	ASSYSKSPETQY
TRBJ1-5	TRBV30	AWGNRGNQPQH
TRBJ1-1	TRBV9	ASTVIPANTEAF
TRBJ2-1	TRBV7-9	ASSHPTGGGYNEQF
TRBJ2-7	TRBV18	ASSSGTAYEQY
TRBJ1-1	TRBV28	ASSSIYTGQTDTEAF
TRBJ2-1	TRBV5-1	ASSERDRGRNEQF
TRBJ1-1	TRBV28	ASSPMGPLSEAF
TRBJ1-5	TRBV5-1	ASSSDTSNQPQH
TRBJ2-5	TRBV6-5	ASSPSGSGVTQY
TRBJ1-1	TRBV5-1	ASSLPGLAEAF
TRBJ2-5	TRBV10-3	AIKPANQETQY
TRBJ2-3	TRBV9	ASSARSGGTDTQY
TRBJ2-5	TRBV6-6	ASSPLISGETQY
TRBJ1-1	TRBV7-8	ASSFKMGTEAF